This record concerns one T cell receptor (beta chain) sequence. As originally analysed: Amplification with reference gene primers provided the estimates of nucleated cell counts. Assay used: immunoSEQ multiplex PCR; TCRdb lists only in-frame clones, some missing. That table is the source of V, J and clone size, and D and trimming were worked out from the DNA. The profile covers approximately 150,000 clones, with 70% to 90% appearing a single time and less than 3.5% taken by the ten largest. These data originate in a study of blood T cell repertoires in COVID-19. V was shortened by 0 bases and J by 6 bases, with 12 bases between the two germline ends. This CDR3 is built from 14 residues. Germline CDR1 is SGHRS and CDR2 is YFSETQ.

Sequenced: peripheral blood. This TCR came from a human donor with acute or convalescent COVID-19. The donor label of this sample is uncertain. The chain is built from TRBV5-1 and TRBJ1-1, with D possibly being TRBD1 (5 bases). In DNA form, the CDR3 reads TGCGCCAGCAGCTTGGATTTTACAGGCTCTGAAGCTTTCTTT. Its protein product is CASSLDFTGSEAFF.